This record looks at one T cell receptor beta chain sequence and its context. This entry belongs to a study of cytomegalovirus exposure and HLA in healthy donors. The V end lost 0 bases, the J end lost 8 bases, and 13 bases lay between the germline ends. CDR1 is KGHSH and CDR2 is LQKENI in the germline V gene. This CDR3 has 15 residues. This table comes from immunoSEQ multiplex PCR, and its TCRdb copy is limited to in-frame clones, with some not included. In the table there are approximately 200,000 clones, about 81% of which are singletons. This chain connects TRBV18 to TRBJ1-4; tentatively, D is TRBD1 (6 bases). Specimen: PBMCs. This sequence originates from a woman aged 25 to 39 in good health and CMV-seronegative. CDR3 coding DNA: TGTGCCAGCTCACCACCGAACAGGGTTGTGGAAAAACTGTTTTTT. Translation: CASSPPNRVVEKLFF.